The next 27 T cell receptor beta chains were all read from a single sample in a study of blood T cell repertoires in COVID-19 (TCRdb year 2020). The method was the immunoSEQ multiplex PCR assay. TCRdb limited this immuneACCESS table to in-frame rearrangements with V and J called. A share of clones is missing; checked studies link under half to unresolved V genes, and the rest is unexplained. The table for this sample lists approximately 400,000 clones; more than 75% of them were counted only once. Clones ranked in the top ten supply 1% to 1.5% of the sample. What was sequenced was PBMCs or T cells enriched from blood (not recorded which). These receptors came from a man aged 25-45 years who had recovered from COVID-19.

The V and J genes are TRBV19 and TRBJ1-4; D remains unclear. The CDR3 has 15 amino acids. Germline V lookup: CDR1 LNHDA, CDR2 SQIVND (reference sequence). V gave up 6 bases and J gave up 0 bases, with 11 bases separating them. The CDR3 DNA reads TGTGCCAGTAGCGACATCCGTGCAACTAATGAAAAACTGTTTTTT. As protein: CASSDIRATNEKLFF.

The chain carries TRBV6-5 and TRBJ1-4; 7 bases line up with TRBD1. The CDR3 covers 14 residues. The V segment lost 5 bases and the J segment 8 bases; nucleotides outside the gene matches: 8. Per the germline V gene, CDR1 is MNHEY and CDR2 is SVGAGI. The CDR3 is CASSRDRDWEKLFF. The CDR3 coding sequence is TGTGCCAGCAGTCGCGACAGGGACTGGGAAAAACTGTTTTTT.

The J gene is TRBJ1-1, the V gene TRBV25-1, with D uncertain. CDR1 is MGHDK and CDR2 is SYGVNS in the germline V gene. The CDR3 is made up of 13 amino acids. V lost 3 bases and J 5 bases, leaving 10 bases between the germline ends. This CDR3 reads CASSDYGGTEAFF. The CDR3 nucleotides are TGTGCCAGCAGTGATTACGGTGGTACTGAAGCTTTCTTT.

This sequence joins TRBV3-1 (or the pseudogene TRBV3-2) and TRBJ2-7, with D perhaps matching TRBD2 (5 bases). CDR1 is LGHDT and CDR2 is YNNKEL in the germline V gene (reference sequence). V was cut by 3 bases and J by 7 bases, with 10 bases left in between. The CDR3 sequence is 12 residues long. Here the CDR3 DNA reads TGTGCCAGCAGCCACGCCCCGGGGGAGCAGTACTTC. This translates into CASSHAPGEQYF.

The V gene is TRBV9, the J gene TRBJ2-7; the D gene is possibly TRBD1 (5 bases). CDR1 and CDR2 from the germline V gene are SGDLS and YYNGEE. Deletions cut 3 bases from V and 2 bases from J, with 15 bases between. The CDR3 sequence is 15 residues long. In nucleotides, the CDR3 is TGTGCCAGCAGCGAGGGGCCAGGGTCCCCCTACGAGCAGTACTTC. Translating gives CASSEGPGSPYEQYF.

CDR3 in DNA: TGTGCCAGCTCACCAGTGGGGGGTGACAATGAGCAGTTCTTC. Protein: CASSPVGGDNEQFF. J is TRBJ2-1 and V is TRBV18; D possibly corresponds to TRBD2 (6 bases). CDR1 and CDR2 from the germline V gene are KGHSH and LQKENI. The CDR3 loop spans 14 amino acids. Trimming left V 2 bases short and J 5 bases short, with 10 bases between.

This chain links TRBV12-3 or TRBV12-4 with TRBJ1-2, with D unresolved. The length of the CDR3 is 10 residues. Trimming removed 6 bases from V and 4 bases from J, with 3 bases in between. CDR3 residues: CASSFYGYTF. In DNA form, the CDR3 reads TGTGCCAGCAGCTTCTATGGCTACACCTTC.

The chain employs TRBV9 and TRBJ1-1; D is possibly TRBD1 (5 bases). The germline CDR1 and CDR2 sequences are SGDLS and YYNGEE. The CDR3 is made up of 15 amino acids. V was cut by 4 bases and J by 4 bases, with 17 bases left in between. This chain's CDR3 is CASSPGWGLGTEAFF. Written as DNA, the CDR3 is TGTGCCAGCAGCCCTGGGTGGGGACTGGGCACTGAAGCTTTCTTT. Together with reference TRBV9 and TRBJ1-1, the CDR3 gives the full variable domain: DSGVTQTPKHLITATGQRVTLRCSPRSGDLSVYWYQQSLDQGLQFLIQYYNGEERAKGNILERFSAQQFPDLHSELNLSSLELGDSALYFCASSPGWGLGTEAFFGQGTRLTVV.

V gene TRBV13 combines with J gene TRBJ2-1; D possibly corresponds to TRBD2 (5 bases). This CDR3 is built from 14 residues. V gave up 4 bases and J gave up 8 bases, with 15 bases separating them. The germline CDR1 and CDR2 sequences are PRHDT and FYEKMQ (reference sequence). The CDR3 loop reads CASSSGRRRHEQFF. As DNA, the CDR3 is TGTGCCAGCAGCTCTGGACGGAGGAGGCATGAGCAGTTCTTC. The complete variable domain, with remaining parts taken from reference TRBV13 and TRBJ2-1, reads AAGVIQSPRHLIKEKRETATLKCYPIPRHDTVYWYQQGPGQDPQFLISFYEKMQSDKGSIPDRFSAQQFSDYHSELNMSSLELGDSALYFCASSSGRRRHEQFFGPGTRLTVL.

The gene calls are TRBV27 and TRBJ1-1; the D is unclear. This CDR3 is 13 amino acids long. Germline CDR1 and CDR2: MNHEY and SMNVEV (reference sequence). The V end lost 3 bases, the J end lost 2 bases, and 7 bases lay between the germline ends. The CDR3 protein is CASSLGPNTEAFF. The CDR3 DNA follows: TGTGCCAGCAGTTTGGGCCCTAACACTGAAGCTTTCTTT.

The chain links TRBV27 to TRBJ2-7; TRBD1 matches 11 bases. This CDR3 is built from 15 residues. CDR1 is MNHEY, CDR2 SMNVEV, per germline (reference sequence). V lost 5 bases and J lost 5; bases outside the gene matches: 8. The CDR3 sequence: CASSLRDRGTDEQYF. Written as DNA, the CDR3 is TGTGCCAGCAGTCTAAGGGACAGGGGGACCGACGAGCAGTACTTC.

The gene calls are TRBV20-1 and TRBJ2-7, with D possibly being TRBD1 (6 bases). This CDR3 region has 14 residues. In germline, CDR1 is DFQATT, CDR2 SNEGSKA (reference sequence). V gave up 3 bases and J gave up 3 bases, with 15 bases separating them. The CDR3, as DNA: TGCAGTGCTAGTCAGGGGCAGGGTGACTACGAGCAGTACTTC. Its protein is CSASQGQGDYEQYF.

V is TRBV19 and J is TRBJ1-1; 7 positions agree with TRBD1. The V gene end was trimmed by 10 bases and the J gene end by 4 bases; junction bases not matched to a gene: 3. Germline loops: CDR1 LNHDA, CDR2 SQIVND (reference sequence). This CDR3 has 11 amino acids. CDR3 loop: CATTGSTEAFF. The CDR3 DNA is TGTGCCACGACAGGGAGCACTGAAGCTTTCTTT.

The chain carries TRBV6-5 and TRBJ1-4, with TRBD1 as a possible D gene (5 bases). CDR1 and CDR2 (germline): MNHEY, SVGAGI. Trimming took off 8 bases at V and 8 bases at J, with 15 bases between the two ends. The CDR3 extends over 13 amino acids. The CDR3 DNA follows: TGTGCCAGCCGGGCAGGACAACGAGAAAAACTGTTTTTT. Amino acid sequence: CASRAGQREKLFF.

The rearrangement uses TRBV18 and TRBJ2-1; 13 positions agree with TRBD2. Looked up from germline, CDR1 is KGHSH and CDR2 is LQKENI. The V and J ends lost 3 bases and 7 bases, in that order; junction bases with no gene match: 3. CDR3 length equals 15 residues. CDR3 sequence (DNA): TGTGCCAGCTCACCGGGACTAGCGGGGTTAAATGAGCAGTTCTTC. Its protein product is CASSPGLAGLNEQFF.

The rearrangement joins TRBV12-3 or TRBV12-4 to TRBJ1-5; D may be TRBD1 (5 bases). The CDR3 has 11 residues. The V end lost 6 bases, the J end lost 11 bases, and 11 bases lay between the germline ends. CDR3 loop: CASSLWGAQHF. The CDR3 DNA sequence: TGTGCCAGCAGCCTCTGGGGGGCCCAGCATTTT.

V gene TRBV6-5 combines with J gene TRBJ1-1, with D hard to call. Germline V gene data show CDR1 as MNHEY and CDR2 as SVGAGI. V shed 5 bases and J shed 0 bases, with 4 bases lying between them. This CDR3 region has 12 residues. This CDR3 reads CASSLVNTEAFF. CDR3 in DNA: TGTGCCAGCAGTCTAGTGAACACTGAAGCTTTCTTT.

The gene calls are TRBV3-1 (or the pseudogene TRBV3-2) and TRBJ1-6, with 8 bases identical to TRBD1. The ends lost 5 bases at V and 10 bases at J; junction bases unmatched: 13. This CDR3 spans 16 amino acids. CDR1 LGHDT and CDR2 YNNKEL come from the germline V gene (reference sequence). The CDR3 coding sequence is TGTGCCAGCAGCGCTTTATCGGGACAGGCTGGGTCACCCCTCCACTTT. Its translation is CASSALSGQAGSPLHF.

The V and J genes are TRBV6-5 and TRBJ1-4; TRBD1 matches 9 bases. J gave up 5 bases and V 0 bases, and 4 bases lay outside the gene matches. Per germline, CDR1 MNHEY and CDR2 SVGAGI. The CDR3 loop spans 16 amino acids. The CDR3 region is CASSYSWTGVNEKLFF. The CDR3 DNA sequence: TGTGCCAGCAGTTACTCTTGGACAGGGGTAAATGAAAAACTGTTTTTT.

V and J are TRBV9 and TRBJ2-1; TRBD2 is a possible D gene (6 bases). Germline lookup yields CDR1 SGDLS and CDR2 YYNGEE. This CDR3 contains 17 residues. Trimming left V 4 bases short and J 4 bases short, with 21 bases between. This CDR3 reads CASSPLSLPGLYNEQFF. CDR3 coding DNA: TGTGCCAGCAGCCCTTTATCCCTGCCGGGACTTTACAATGAGCAGTTCTTC.

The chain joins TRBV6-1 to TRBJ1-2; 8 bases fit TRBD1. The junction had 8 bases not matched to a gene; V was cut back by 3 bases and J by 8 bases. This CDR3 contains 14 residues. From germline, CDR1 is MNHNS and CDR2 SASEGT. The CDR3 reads CASSEVGTGGGYTF. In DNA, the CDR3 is TGTGCCAGCAGTGAGGTCGGGACAGGCGGAGGCTACACCTTC.

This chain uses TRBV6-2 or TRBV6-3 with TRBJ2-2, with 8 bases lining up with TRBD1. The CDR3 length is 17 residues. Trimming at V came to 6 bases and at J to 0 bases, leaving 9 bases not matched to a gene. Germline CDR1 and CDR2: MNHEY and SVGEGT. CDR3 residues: CASSPPAGGSNTGELFF. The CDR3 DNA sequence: TGTGCCAGCAGCCCCCCTGCAGGGGGCTCGAACACCGGGGAGCTGTTTTTT.

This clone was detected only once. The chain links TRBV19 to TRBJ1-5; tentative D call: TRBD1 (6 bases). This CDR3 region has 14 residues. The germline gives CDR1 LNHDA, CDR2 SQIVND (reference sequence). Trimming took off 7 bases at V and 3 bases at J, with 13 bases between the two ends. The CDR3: CASNSQGINQPQHF. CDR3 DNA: TGTGCCAGTAACTCACAGGGAATCAATCAGCCCCAGCATTTT.

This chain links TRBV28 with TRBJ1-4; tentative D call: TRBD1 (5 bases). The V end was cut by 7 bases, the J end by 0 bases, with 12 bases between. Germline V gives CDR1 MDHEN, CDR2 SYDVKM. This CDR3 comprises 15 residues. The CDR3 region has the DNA TGTGCCAGCACAGGACACCTCGCAACTAATGAAAAACTGTTTTTT. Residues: CASTGHLATNEKLFF.

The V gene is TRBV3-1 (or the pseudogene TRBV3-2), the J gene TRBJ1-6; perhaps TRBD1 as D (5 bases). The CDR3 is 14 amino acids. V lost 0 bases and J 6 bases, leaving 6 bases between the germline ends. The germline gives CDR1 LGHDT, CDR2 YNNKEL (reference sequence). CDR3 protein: CASSQEQANSPLHF. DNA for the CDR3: TGTGCCAGCAGCCAAGAACAGGCTAATTCACCCCTCCACTTT.

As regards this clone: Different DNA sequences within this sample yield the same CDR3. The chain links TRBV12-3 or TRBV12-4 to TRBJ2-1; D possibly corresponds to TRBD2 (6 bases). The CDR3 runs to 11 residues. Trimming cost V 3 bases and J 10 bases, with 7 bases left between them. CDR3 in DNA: TGTGCCAGCAGTTTTGCGGGGGAGCAGTTCTTC. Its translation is CASSFAGEQFF.

The CDR3 DNA is TGTGCCAGCAGGCCGACAGGGGCTGGAAACACCATATATTTT. It specifies CASRPTGAGNTIYF. This chain links TRBV2 with TRBJ1-3; 8 bases match TRBD1. Trimming removed 6 bases from V and 2 bases from J; junction bases left unmatched: 3. CDR1 and CDR2 (germline): SNHLY, FYNNEI. The CDR3 totals 14 residues. The variable domain in full, with the rest retrieved from reference TRBV2 and TRBJ1-3, is EPEVTQTPSHQVTQMGQEVILRCVPISNHLYFYWYRQILGQKVEFLVSFYNNEISEKSEIFDDQFSVERPDGSNFTLKIRSTKLEDSAMYFCASRPTGAGNTIYFGEGSWLTVV.